These T cell receptor beta chains were read from a single sample in a study of shared clonotypes between healthy human individuals. The data were produced by immunoSEQ multiplex PCR, yet TCRdb's version contains in-frame clones alone and is incomplete. The top ten clones hold about 0.42% of a sample with approximately 1.5 million clones, approximately 98% of them seen once. The sequenced sample was naive CD4+ T cells sorted from blood. These receptors all come from a man aged 25-45 years in good health. Both conserved end residues are part of each CDR3. Fields, in order: D gene, CDR3 length, J gene, clone size, V gene, CDR3 DNA, CDR3 protein. D genes are given only for firm matches. For some rows the clone size is stated as once, few or many, or as a class when expanded; others skip it.

TRBD1 15 TRBJ2-7 - TRBV7-9 TGTGCCAGCAGCAGTGACAGGGGGTACTCCTACGAGCAGTACTTC CASSSDRGYSYEQYF
- 17 TRBJ2-3 - TRBV4-3 TGCGCCAGCAGCCAAGCCCTGGGCCCTAGCGGCACAGATACGCAGTATTTT CASSQALGPSGTDTQYF
- 14 TRBJ2-2 - TRBV6-1 TGTGCCAGCAGCCAGGCGGTTCACACCGGGGAGCTGTTTTTT CASSQAVHTGELFF
TRBD2 14 TRBJ2-7 - TRBV5-6 TGTGCCAGCAGCCCCGGGACTAGCTCCTACGAGCAGTACTTC CASSPGTSSYEQYF
TRBD1 19 TRBJ2-6 once TRBV7-9 TGTGCCAGCAGCTTTGACTCGGGCAGGGGGCTGTTTGGGGCCAACGTCCTGACTTTC CASSFDSGRGLFGANVLTF
- 13 TRBJ2-7 - TRBV5-8 TGTGCCAGCAGCTTGGCAGGGGCGGACGAGCAGTACTTC CASSLAGADEQYF
- 13 TRBJ1-1 - TRBV7-2 TGTGCCAGCAGCTTATGGAAGACTGGTGAAGCTTTCTTT CASSLWKTGEAFF
- 15 TRBJ2-5 - TRBV27 TGTGCCAGCAGTTTTCTTTCGGTTTCTGTGGAGACCCAGTACTTC CASSFLSVSVETQYF
- 11 TRBJ1-4 - TRBV12-2 TGTGCAAGTCGCTTTATTGAAAAACTGTTTTTT CASRFIEKLFF
TRBD2 14 TRBJ2-7 - TRBV27 TGTGCCAGCAGCCGTCCTAGCGGACTCGGCGAGCAGTACTTC CASSRPSGLGEQYF
TRBD1 16 TRBJ2-7 - TRBV19 TGTGCCAGTAGTATAGGTGACCGTGCCAGGGGGTACGAGCAGTACTTC CASSIGDRARGYEQYF
- 12 TRBJ2-1 - TRBV7-6 TGTGCCAGCAGCTTGAACACGAATGAGCAGTTCTTC CASSLNTNEQFF
- 15 TRBJ2-1 - TRBV2 TGTGCCAGCAGTGAACGGGCAGGCGGATACAATGAGCAGTTCTTC CASSERAGGYNEQFF
- 13 TRBJ1-1 - TRBV29-1 TGCAGCGGGGGGCCGGCAGGGAACACTGAAGCTTTCTTT CSGGPAGNTEAFF
TRBD2 20 TRBJ2-3 - TRBV27 TGTGCCAGCAGTCGACCGACAGGACATCTAGCGGGCTACAGCACAGATACGCAGTATTTT CASSRPTGHLAGYSTDTQYF
- 17 TRBJ2-5 - TRBV21-1 TGTGCCAGCAGCAAGGGGATTCTCCCAGCGTCACAAGAGACCCAGTACTTC CASSKGILPASQETQYF
- 16 TRBJ2-3 - TRBV19 TGTGCCAGTAGTATAGTTTCTCAGAGGGTTACAGATACGCAGTATTTT CASSIVSQRVTDTQYF
TRBD1 14 TRBJ1-5 - TRBV5-8 TGTGCCAGCAGCCCAGGGACAGTCAATCAGCCCCAGCATTTT CASSPGTVNQPQHF
- 15 TRBJ2-1 - TRBV14 TGTGCCAGGGTAGACACGTCGGGAGCCCCCAATGAGCAGTTCTTC CARVDTSGAPNEQFF
- 13 TRBJ2-3 - TRBV27 TGTGCCAGCGGCCGGCGGCAGATGGATACGCAGTATTTT CASGRRQMDTQYF
TRBD1 15 TRBJ1-4 - TRBV27 TGTGCCAGCAGTTCAATACAGGGGCTGGGAGAAAAACTGTTTTTT CASSSIQGLGEKLFF
- 14 TRBJ2-5 - TRBV2 TGTGCCAGCAGTGAACGAGGGTACCAAGAGACCCAGTACTTC CASSERGYQETQYF